This T cell receptor (beta chain) was recovered during a study of T cells in Graves' hyperthyroidism and ophthalmopathy. TCR beta CDR3 regions were amplified from RNA. The study used the HTBI primer set for a first-round RT-PCR of the TCR CDR3. From the multiplex PCR reads, TCRdb called clonotypes with MiXCR, one entry per CDR3 protein. The sample gives nearly 600,000 distinct CDR3 sequences, about 14% of which show up once; around 5.4% is in the top ten. Looked up from germline, CDR1 is LGHDT and CDR2 is YNNKEL (reference sequence). The germline V and J ends were trimmed by 1 base and 4 bases, with 7 bases remaining between them. CDR3 length equals 14 residues. The table lists this clonotype with a few counts.

Sequencing was performed on blood. The receptor's source is a woman aged 25 to 39 with Graves' hyperthyroidism that later progressed to Graves' ophthalmopathy. This sequence joins TRBV3-1 and TRBJ1-4; D unclear. CDR3 region: CASSQVPDNEKLFF. The DNA of the CDR3 is TGTGCCAGCAGCCAAGTTCCAGATAATGAAAAACTGTTTTTT.